Below, 7 T cell receptor beta chains from the same sample are listed, as sequenced in a study of T cells in Graves' hyperthyroidism and ophthalmopathy. The CDR3 regions of TCR beta were amplified from RNA transcripts. During a first-round RT-PCR of the TCR CDR3, the HTBI primer set was used. TCRdb reanalysed the multiplex PCR reads using MiXCR and keeps one entry per CDR3 protein. The table includes 620,000 or so distinct CDR3 sequences, roughly 15% detected once. The sample consisted of blood. The source is a woman between 45 and 65 years old with Graves' ophthalmopathy.

The rearrangement links TRBV19 to TRBJ2-7; D may be TRBD1 or TRBD2 (5 bases each). The CDR3 loop spans 16 amino acids. CDR1 and CDR2 (germline): LNHDA, SQIVND (reference sequence). V was clipped by 1 base and J by 0 bases, with 13 bases between them. CDR3 sequence: CASSIVRGASSYEQYF. Here the CDR3 DNA reads TGTGCCAGTAGTATAGTCCGGGGCGCGAGCTCCTACGAGCAGTACTTC.

The chain employs TRBV25-1 and TRBJ2-4, with no clear D. Germline values: CDR1 MGHDK, CDR2 SYGVNS. V was clipped by 1 base and J by 1 base, with 2 bases between them. The CDR3 totals 13 residues. This chain's CDR3 is CASSEWAKNIQYF. As DNA, the CDR3 is TGTGCCAGCAGTGAATGGGCCAAAAACATTCAGTACTTC.

This clonotype was counted ten times or more. This sequence joins TRBV30 and TRBJ2-5; 8 nucleotides match TRBD1. Looked up from germline, CDR1 is GTSNPN and CDR2 is SVGIG (reference sequence). This CDR3 is built from 14 residues. J gave up 5 bases and V 2 bases, and 7 bases lay outside the gene matches. This CDR3 reads CAWSSSGGSETQYF. The CDR3 DNA follows: TGTGCCTGGAGTTCTTCAGGGGGCTCGGAGACCCAGTACTTC.

The chain recombines TRBV19 with TRBJ2-7, with TRBD2 identical over 7 bases. This CDR3 contains 16 residues. V trimming: 5 bases; J trimming: 1 base; junction bases outside the gene matches: 11. CDR1 is LNHDA, CDR2 SQIVND, per germline (reference sequence). The CDR3: CASSSMGRERSYEQYF. CDR3 nucleotides: TGTGCCAGTAGTTCTATGGGGCGGGAGAGGTCCTACGAGCAGTACTTC.

On this clonotype itself: A much larger clone is a single base away; this may be a read error. V is TRBV18 and J is TRBJ1-1; no clear D gene. Germline lookup yields CDR1 KGHSH and CDR2 LQKENI. CDR3 length: 16 amino acids. Here the CDR3 DNA reads TGTGCCAGCTCACCACCCAGTTCACGCTTCAACACTGGAGCTTTCTTT. This translates into CASSPPSSRFNTGAFF.

This clonotype occurred many times. The rearrangement joins TRBV7-9 to TRBJ1-2; no clear D gene. The CDR3 runs 15 residues. Trimming pared 3 bases from V and 2 bases from J, leaving 13 bases between. From germline, CDR1 is SEHNR and CDR2 FQNEAQ (reference sequence). CDR3 amino acids: CASSLGTATNYGYTF. The CDR3 bases are TGTGCCAGCAGCTTGGGAACAGCCACGAACTATGGCTACACCTTC.

V gene TRBV10-3 combines with J gene TRBJ1-2; 9 bases are a match to TRBD1. The CDR3 loop spans 15 amino acids. Germline values: CDR1 ENHRY, CDR2 SYGVKD. V shed 8 bases, J shed 8 bases, and the junction held 15 bases outside the gene matches. The chain's CDR3 is CAILPSGQGYHGYTF. The CDR3, as DNA: TGTGCCATCCTACCCTCGGGACAGGGATATCACGGCTACACCTTC.